This is a list of T cell receptor beta chains from one sample in a study of OX40 agonist ivuxolimab in advanced cancers. Assay used: immunoSEQ multiplex PCR; TCRdb lists only in-frame clones, some missing. This sample carries about 64,000 clones, roughly 90% of them seen once, and the ten largest clones take roughly 0.67%. The sequencing used CD4+ or CD8+ T cells sorted from blood, collected in a trial of the OX40 agonist ivuxolimab. The source is an adult with an advanced solid tumor such as melanoma, head and neck, liver or kidney cancer. The CDR3 runs from the conserved cysteine through the conserved F or W. A row's size may be missing; if present it is once, few, many or a size class.

NA	TRBJ2-4	TRBV13	16	CASSEWAGRGKNIQYF
NA	TRBJ1-6	TRBV2	15	CASKPRIGYNSPLHF
NA	TRBJ1-2	TRBV19	15	CASTLAPGADYGYTF
NA	TRBJ2-1	TRBV5-8	15	CASSALQGAVTEQFF
NA	TRBJ1-2	TRBV29-1	10	CSAGTDGYTF
few	TRBJ2-6	TRBV6-1	16	CASSDPKRGGANVLTF
NA	TRBJ2-1	TRBV28	17	CASSLRGGRGSYNEQFF
NA	TRBJ2-2	TRBV14	15	CATSPLTPTTGELFF
NA	TRBJ1-1	TRBV6-5	14	CASSLRQGGTEAFF
NA	TRBJ1-1	TRBV7-9	14	CASSLGGQNTEAFF
NA	TRBJ2-1	TRBV29-1	16	CSVDGLAGGRYNEQFF
NA	TRBJ1-5	TRBV15	15	CATSRGTNSNQPQHF
NA	TRBJ2-5	TRBV2	15	CASSIRRAAVETQYF
NA	TRBJ2-3	TRBV5-1	17	CASSLFPVGSTTDTQYF
once	TRBJ2-1	TRBV7-9	15	CASSPGRTSYNEQFF
NA	TRBJ2-3	TRBV14	16	CASSQDRGPSTDTQYF
few	TRBJ1-2	TRBV2	11	CASEFDYGYTF
NA	TRBJ1-5	TRBV27	15	CAGLRPFNSNQPQHF
NA	TRBJ2-7	TRBV5-1	14	CASSLASGSYEQYF
NA	TRBJ2-1	TRBV2	16	CASSLEGTGSYNEQFF
NA	TRBJ2-7	TRBV10-3	16	CAISESPLAGVYEQYF
NA	TRBJ1-2	TRBV4-1	15	CASSPTAVANYGYTF
NA	TRBJ2-7	TRBV11-2	11	CASSPEYEQYF
NA	TRBJ1-1	TRBV28	14	CASSFGGANTEAFF
NA	TRBJ2-7	TRBV9	16	CASSVGPGASSYEQYF
NA	TRBJ2-7	TRBV5-5	12	CASSQGTYEQYF
NA	TRBJ2-1	TRBV27	15	CASSFYGSSYNEQFF
NA	TRBJ2-7	TRBV11-2	14	CASSLDSRSYEQYF
NA	TRBJ2-1	TRBV2	12	CASSAMGDEQFF
NA	TRBJ2-5	TRBV27	21	CASSSDHRLAGGQGLRETQYF
NA	TRBJ2-7	TRBV4-1	15	CASSLTGGISYEQYF
NA	TRBJ2-7	TRBV19	14	CASSPGTGSGEQYF
once	TRBJ2-1	TRBV19	16	CASSSRLAVTYNEQFF
NA	TRBJ2-5	TRBV10-3	15	CAIKDPDSLQETQYF